A single sample gave rise to the 18 T cell receptor beta chains below, sequenced in a study of response to subunit inactivated influenza vaccine. Via MiXCR, TCRdb re-called the RT-PCR reads, giving one row per CDR3 protein. The table has 500,000 or so distinct CDR3 sequences, about 15% seen once. Source: CD4+ T cells sorted from PBMCs, taken about 24 months after vaccination. The receptors were sampled from a man between 50 and 75 years old who received an inactivated influenza vaccine.

This clonotype has only a few counts. The V call is TRBV7-2, the J call TRBJ2-1; D perhaps matches TRBD2 (5 bases). CDR3 length: 15 amino acids. Germline CDR1 and CDR2: SGHTA and FQGNSA. Trimming shortened V by 6 bases and J by 3 bases, and 15 bases separated the two germline ends. CDR3 coding DNA: TGTGCCAGCAGGGAACTCCGGGGAAACTACAATGAGCAGTTCTTC. Translated, it gives CASRELRGNYNEQFF.

A few counts support this clonotype. The chain links TRBV4-2 to TRBJ1-1; D perhaps matches TRBD1 (5 bases). Germline CDR1 LGHNA, CDR2 YNFKEQ. V was shortened by 4 bases and J by 5 bases, with 20 bases between the two germline ends. The CDR3 loop spans 16 amino acids. The CDR3 loop reads CASSRIMAPKGTEAFF. As DNA, the CDR3 is TGTGCCAGCAGCCGGATCATGGCCCCCAAGGGGACTGAAGCTTTCTTT.

The chain is built from TRBV6-5 and TRBJ2-7; D could derive from TRBD1 or TRBD2 (5 bases each). V dropped 5 bases and J dropped 1 base, with 24 bases sitting between them. Germline V gives CDR1 MNHEY, CDR2 SVGAGI. The CDR3 contains 18 residues. CDR3 protein: CASSEGAGTIQLSYEQYF. CDR3 in DNA: TGTGCCAGCAGTGAAGGGGCAGGGACCATACAGCTTTCCTACGAGCAGTACTTC.

This chain connects TRBV9 to TRBJ1-3; possibly TRBD1 for D (5 bases). The CDR3 is 16 amino acids. The germline V and J ends were trimmed by 7 bases and 0 bases, with 17 bases remaining between them. Germline values: CDR1 SGDLS, CDR2 YYNGEE. DNA of the CDR3: TGTGCCAGCGGCCCGGGGGGGACGTTCTCTGGAAACACCATATATTTT. Translating gives CASGPGGTFSGNTIYF.

The chain recombines TRBV20-1 with TRBJ1-4, with a tentative D call TRBD1 (6 bases). Germline V gene data show CDR1 as DFQATT and CDR2 as SNEGSKA (reference sequence). V was cut by 5 bases and J by 1 base, with 8 bases left in between. CDR3 length: 13 residues. CDR3 bases: TGCAGTGCTTACAGGGTAACTAATGAAAAACTGTTTTTT. Its translation: CSAYRVTNEKLFF.

J is TRBJ2-3 and V is TRBV11-3; the match to TRBD1 covers 8 bases. With V trimmed by 5 bases and J by 1 base, 11 bases remained unmatched. Germline loops: CDR1 SGHNT, CDR2 YENEEA. CDR3 size: 17 residues. CDR3 DNA: TGTGCCAGCAGCCTACGATTGTCGGGACAGGGCACAGATACGCAGTATTTT. Protein: CASSLRLSGQGTDTQYF.

CDR3 DNA: TGTGCCAGCAGCAAGGGGGACTATAATTCACCCCTCCACTTT. Its translation: CASSKGDYNSPLHF. The chain uses TRBV7-3 and TRBJ1-6, with D maybe TRBD1 (6 bases). CDR3 length: 14 residues. V lost 5 bases and J 3 bases, leaving 8 bases between the germline ends. In germline, CDR1 is SGHTA, CDR2 FQGTGA.

This clonotype was observed many times. The chain joins TRBV27 to TRBJ2-5; 7 nucleotides line up with TRBD1. Germline-derived CDR1 and CDR2 are MNHEY and SMNVEV (reference sequence). The V and J ends lost 0 bases and 4 bases, in that order; junction bases with no gene match: 5. CDR3 length: 15 amino acids. The CDR3 nucleotides read TGTGCCAGCAGTTTATCGACAGGGCCCTTAGAGACCCAGTACTTC. Encoded protein: CASSLSTGPLETQYF.

In its sample, this clonotype was seen a few times. The V call is TRBV7-2, the J call TRBJ2-5; 8 bases match TRBD2. The CDR3 spans 17 residues. CDR1 and CDR2 from the germline V gene are SGHTA and FQGNSA. The ends lost 4 bases at V and 4 bases at J; junction bases unmatched: 14. This CDR3 is CASSWGNRGGPSETQYF. The CDR3 DNA is TGTGCCAGCAGCTGGGGGAACCGGGGGGGGCCTTCAGAGACCCAGTACTTC.

This clonotype was counted only a few times. This rearrangement joins TRBV4-3 to TRBJ1-1, with 8 bases identical to TRBD1. V shed 4 bases and J 1 base; nucleotides not matched to a gene: 5. CDR1 and CDR2 (germline): LGHNA, YSLEER. This CDR3 has 15 amino acids. CDR3 in amino acids: CASSRDGTGNTEAFF. CDR3 DNA: TGCGCCAGCAGCCGCGACGGGACAGGGAACACTGAAGCTTTCTTT.

This clonotype has just a few counts. This rearrangement joins TRBV12-3 or TRBV12-4 to TRBJ2-7; 9 bases align to TRBD1. J was trimmed by 6 bases and V by 8 bases; bases with no gene match: 17. The CDR3 sequence is 16 residues long. The CDR3 DNA reads TGTGCCAGCGGCTTATTGCCGGGACAGGGTAGGGGCGAGCAGTACTTC. Protein sequence: CASGLLPGQGRGEQYF.

In this sample, this clonotype turned up many times. V and J are TRBV5-1 and TRBJ2-2, with no clear D. Trimming pared 0 bases from V and 3 bases from J, leaving 3 bases between. The CDR3 contains 13 residues. Germline CDR1 SGHRS, CDR2 YFSETQ. CDR3: CASSLGHTGELFF. The CDR3 DNA is TGCGCCAGCAGCTTGGGACACACCGGGGAGCTGTTTTTT.

This clonotype has just a few counts. The chain employs TRBV7-2 and TRBJ1-4; 7 bases match TRBD1. The trim removed 5 bases at V and 6 bases at J, leaving 3 bases unmatched. The CDR3 has 13 amino acids. Germline values: CDR1 SGHTA, CDR2 FQGNSA. The CDR3, as DNA: TGTGCCAGCAGCCGCGGGACAGATGAAAAACTGTTTTTT. Its translation: CASSRGTDEKLFF. Full variable domain (missing parts from reference TRBV7-2 and TRBJ1-4): GAGVSQSPSNKVTEKGKDVELRCDPISGHTALYWYRQSLGQGLEFLIYFQGNSAPDKSGLPSDRFSAERTGGSVSTLTIQRTQQEDSAVYLCASSRGTDEKLFFGSGTQLSVL.

The sample holds a few counts of this clonotype. The genes are TRBV28 and TRBJ2-7; 7 bases fit TRBD1. Germline CDR1 is MDHEN and CDR2 is SYDVKM. There are 14 residues in the CDR3. The V and J ends lost 6 bases and 3 bases, in that order; junction bases with no gene match: 8. The DNA of the CDR3 is TGTGCCAGCAGGCCGGCCACAGGGGACTACGAGCAGTACTTC. This sequence encodes CASRPATGDYEQYF.

V usage is TRBV6-5 and J usage is TRBJ1-2; weak D call: TRBD1 (5 bases). CDR3 size: 11 residues. V was pared by 6 bases and J by 4 bases, with 6 bases between. The V gene's germline CDR1 is MNHEY and CDR2 SVGAGI. The chain's CDR3 is CASRDIYGYTF. The CDR3 DNA is TGTGCCAGCAGGGACATCTATGGCTACACCTTC.

This clonotype was observed a few times. This sequence joins TRBV18 and TRBJ1-3; possible D gene TRBD1, 5 bases. This CDR3 region has 15 residues. Trimming stripped 8 bases from V and 0 bases from J, with 14 bases between. Germline CDR1 KGHSH, CDR2 LQKENI. In DNA form, the CDR3 reads TGTGCCAGCGCGGGGCAGTCCGACTCTGGAAACACCATATATTTT. It specifies CASAGQSDSGNTIYF. Full variable domain (outside the CDR3, taken from reference TRBV18 and TRBJ1-3): NAGVMQNPRHLVRRRGQEARLRCSPMKGHSHVYWYRQLPEEGLKFMVYLQKENIIDESGMPKERFSAEFPKEGPSILRIQQVVRGDSAAYFCASAGQSDSGNTIYFGEGSWLTVV.

The table lists this clonotype with many counts. This sequence joins TRBV10-3 and TRBJ2-1, with 9 bases aligning to TRBD1. The CDR3 length is 14 residues. CDR1 and CDR2 from the germline V gene are ENHRY and SYGVKD. V shed 8 bases, J shed 6 bases, and the junction held 8 bases outside the gene matches. Here the CDR3 DNA reads TGTGCCATCGACCCGGGACAGGGTTTCAATGAGCAGTTCTTC. Protein product: CAIDPGQGFNEQFF.

This clonotype was counted at least ten times. The rearrangement links TRBV27 to TRBJ2-5, with D possibly being TRBD1 or TRBD2 (5 bases each). The CDR3 extends over 13 amino acids. V was trimmed by 8 bases and J by 0 bases, leaving 10 bases between them. Germline V gene data show CDR1 as MNHEY and CDR2 as SMNVEV (reference sequence). The CDR3 protein is CASAGTYQETQYF. The CDR3 DNA is TGTGCCAGCGCCGGGACCTACCAAGAGACCCAGTACTTC.